The 17 T cell receptor beta chains presented below share a single source sample, sequenced in a study of T cells in pancreatic ductal adenocarcinoma. The selected patients with pancreatic ductal adenocarcinoma had surgery but no neoadjuvant therapy. Repertoires were generated with immunoSEQ multiplex PCR, while TCRdb's copy carries only in-frame clones and drops some. The profile shows about 5,400 clones, 72% of them singletons. Sequenced input: pancreatic tumor tissue. The receptors stem from a human donor with pancreatic ductal adenocarcinoma.

This clone was counted only a few times. V usage is TRBV7-2 and J usage is TRBJ1-4; D is possibly TRBD1 (5 bases). Germline V gene lookup returns CDR1 SGHTA and CDR2 FQGNSA. This CDR3 comprises 16 residues. V was pared by 4 bases and J by 7 bases, with 19 bases between. For the CDR3, the DNA is TGTGCCAGCAGCTCGCCTGACAGACCAGGTGGTGAAAAACTGTTTTTT. Residues: CASSSPDRPGGEKLFF.

This chain connects TRBV11-1 to TRBJ1-1; 8 positions match TRBD1. V was clipped by 5 bases and J by 1 base; unmatched bases: 9. The CDR3 loop spans 16 amino acids. CDR1 is SGHAT, CDR2 FQDESV, per germline (reference sequence). CDR3 DNA: TGTGCCAGCAGCCACGCCGGGACAGGTTGGAACACTGAAGCTTTCTTT. As protein: CASSHAGTGWNTEAFF. Full variable domain (remainder filled in from reference TRBV11-1 and TRBJ1-1): EAEVAQSPRYKITEKSQAVAFWCDPISGHATLYWYRQILGQGPELLVQFQDESVVDDSQLPKDRFSAERLKGVDSTLKIQPAELGDSAMYLCASSHAGTGWNTEAFFGQGTRLTVV.

The chain links TRBV28 to TRBJ2-3, with 10 bases matching TRBD1. Per germline, CDR1 MDHEN and CDR2 SYDVKM. The CDR3 spans 16 residues. V was clipped by 5 bases and J by 5 bases; unmatched bases: 10. The CDR3 spells CASSMPGTGVLDTQYF. Written as DNA, the CDR3 is TGTGCCAGCAGTATGCCCGGGACAGGGGTTTTAGATACGCAGTATTTT.

This clone was found once. V gene TRBV2 combines with J gene TRBJ2-3; perhaps TRBD1 as D (6 bases). V was pared by 5 bases and J by 3 bases, with 15 bases between. This CDR3 spans 15 amino acids. Germline assignment: CDR1 SNHLY and CDR2 FYNNEI. The CDR3 sequence: CASSRTRDTTDTQYF. In DNA form, the CDR3 reads TGTGCCAGCAGTCGGACTCGGGACACAACAGATACGCAGTATTTT. Full variable domain (outside the CDR3, taken from reference TRBV2 and TRBJ2-3): EPEVTQTPSHQVTQMGQEVILRCVPISNHLYFYWYRQILGQKVEFLVSFYNNEISEKSEIFDDQFSVERPDGSNFTLKIRSTKLEDSAMYFCASSRTRDTTDTQYFGPGTRLTVL.

This clone was seen a handful of times. The chain combines TRBV4-3 with TRBJ2-7, with 7 nucleotides matching TRBD1. The CDR3 has 15 amino acids. Germline values: CDR1 LGHNA, CDR2 YSLEER. Trimming cost V 0 bases and J 3 bases; bases outside gene matches: 5. This CDR3 reads CASSQDGRGFYEQYF. Written as DNA, the CDR3 is TGCGCCAGCAGCCAAGATGGCAGGGGGTTCTACGAGCAGTACTTC.

The V and J genes are TRBV2 and TRBJ1-1; perhaps TRBD1 as D (6 bases). Germline V gene lookup returns CDR1 SNHLY and CDR2 FYNNEI. The CDR3 loop spans 15 amino acids. Trimming removed 3 bases from V and 4 bases from J, with 15 bases in between. CDR3 in DNA: TGTGCCAGCAGTGAGGAGGGGGGAGGGGTCACTGAAGCTTTCTTT. It specifies CASSEEGGGVTEAFF.

This clone occurred a few times. The chain has TRBV7-9 and TRBJ2-5; D call uncertain. CDR1 is SEHNR, CDR2 FQNEAQ, per germline (reference sequence). V was shortened by 2 bases and J by 5 bases, with 12 bases between the two germline ends. The CDR3 consists of 14 residues. The CDR3 sequence: CASSLTVPSETQYF. The DNA of the CDR3 is TGTGCCAGCAGCTTAACAGTCCCTTCGGAGACCCAGTACTTC.

This clone was seen a few times. V and J are TRBV6-6 and TRBJ2-2; 9 nucleotides align to TRBD2. Germline CDR1 and CDR2: MNHNY and SVGAGI (reference sequence). The CDR3 consists of 15 residues. The V segment lost 0 bases and the J segment 16 bases; nucleotides outside the gene matches: 12. The CDR3 bases are TGTGCCAGCAGTTACTCCCGCGGGGGGGGCGCATGGCAGTTTTTT. It yields the protein CASSYSRGGGAWQFF.

CDR3 DNA sequence: TGTGCCACCAGCAGGGGGTTGACAGGGGGGTCCGGGGAGCTGTTTTTT. Amino acids: CATSRGLTGGSGELFF. V is TRBV15 and J is TRBJ2-2; TRBD1 aligns across 9 bases. CDR3 length: 16 amino acids. Germline lookup yields CDR1 LNHNV and CDR2 YYDKDF (reference sequence). The V segment lost 3 bases and the J segment 6 bases; nucleotides outside the gene matches: 8.

The chain employs TRBV6-1 and TRBJ2-7, with 7 nucleotides matching TRBD1. Unmatched junction bases numbered 9, after V lost 7 bases and J lost 6 bases. Germline CDR1 and CDR2: MNHNS and SASEGT. This CDR3 spans 13 amino acids. The CDR3 bases are TGTGCCAGCACCCACGAACAGGGGCGCGAGCAGTACTTC. Translation: CASTHEQGREQYF.

This clone was recorded a few times. V usage is TRBV5-6 and J usage is TRBJ2-6; D might be TRBD1 (5 bases). The CDR3 spans 15 residues. Germline V CDR1 and CDR2: SGHDT, YYEEEE. V lost 4 bases and J lost 3, with 11 bases in between. CDR3 sequence: CASSPGPHGANVLTF. CDR3 bases: TGTGCCAGCAGCCCAGGGCCCCATGGGGCCAACGTCCTGACTTTC.

The rearrangement joins TRBV19 to TRBJ2-1, with 7 bases lining up with TRBD1. The V gene end was trimmed by 4 bases and the J gene end by 0 bases; junction bases not matched to a gene: 0. Germline V gene sequence: CDR1 LNHDA, CDR2 SQIVND (reference sequence). The length of the CDR3 is 14 residues. This CDR3 reads CASSRDSSYNEQFF. The CDR3 DNA follows: TGTGCCAGTAGTAGGGACAGCTCCTACAATGAGCAGTTCTTC.

The chain is built from TRBV7-3 and TRBJ2-5; no definite D call. The V end was cut by 1 base, the J end by 5 bases, with 8 bases between. There are 13 residues in the CDR3. Looked up from germline, CDR1 is SGHTA and CDR2 is FQGTGA. The CDR3 region has the DNA TGTGCCAGCAGCTTAAGAGGAAAGGAGACCCAGTACTTC. Translating it yields CASSLRGKETQYF.

The chain joins TRBV7-2 to TRBJ2-3; 9 bases map to TRBD2. CDR1 is SGHTA, CDR2 FQGNSA, per germline. J gave up 2 bases and V 1 base, and 4 bases lay outside the gene matches. The CDR3 totals 16 residues. The DNA for the CDR3 is TGTGCCAGCAGCTTAGGACGCGGGGGGGACACAGATACGCAGTATTTT. Translation gives CASSLGRGGDTDTQYF.

The chain carries TRBV4-3 and TRBJ1-5; a weak D match, TRBD1 (5 bases). V was cut by 2 bases and J by 5 bases, with 10 bases left in between. The CDR3 is 14 residues long. The germline V gene has CDR1 LGHNA and CDR2 YSLEER. DNA for the CDR3: TGCGCCAGCAGCCAACTCCTCAGGGATCAGCCCCAGCATTTT. Translated: CASSQLLRDQPQHF.

CDR3 DNA: TGTGCCAGCAGCAGATCCGGGACACCTAACACAGATACGCAGTATTTT. It codes for CASSRSGTPNTDTQYF. The chain carries TRBV9 and TRBJ2-3; the D gene is possibly TRBD1 (6 bases). In germline, CDR1 is SGDLS, CDR2 YYNGEE. Trimming removed 4 bases from V and 2 bases from J, with 17 bases in between. This CDR3 has 16 residues. Full variable domain (remainder filled in from reference TRBV9 and TRBJ2-3): DSGVTQTPKHLITATGQRVTLRCSPRSGDLSVYWYQQSLDQGLQFLIQYYNGEERAKGNILERFSAQQFPDLHSELNLSSLELGDSALYFCASSRSGTPNTDTQYFGPGTRLTVL.

CDR3 loop: CASSIASGGMNTGELFF. DNA of the CDR3: TGCGCCAGCAGTATAGCTAGCGGGGGAATGAACACCGGGGAGCTGTTTTTT. This chain joins TRBV4-1 and TRBJ2-2; 10 bases are a match to TRBD2. The CDR3 consists of 17 residues. Germline CDR1 MGHRA, CDR2 YSYEKL. Germline trimming cut 6 bases from V and 1 base from J; bases unmatched to any gene: 8.